One sample yielded the 23 T cell receptor beta chains listed below, sequenced in a study of neoadjuvant anti-PD-1 for oral cavity cancer. As to time point: after neoadjuvant nivolumab, at surgical resection. Using immunoSEQ multiplex PCR, the repertoire was profiled, and TCRdb retains in-frame clones only, with some absent. The table shows roughly 14,000 clones, with around three quarters occurring only once. Sample: PBMCs, taken after nivolumab (anti-PD-1) treatment. These receptors all stem from a person aged 35 to 85 with oral cavity squamous cell carcinoma.

This clone was counted a few times. The chain is built from TRBV7-3 and TRBJ1-1, with D uncertain. The V and J ends lost 2 bases and 2 bases respectively, with 6 bases between them. The CDR3 sequence is 13 residues long. In germline, CDR1 is SGHTA, CDR2 FQGTGA. The CDR3 sequence is CASSLGSNTEAFF. The CDR3 nucleotides read TGTGCCAGCAGCTTAGGGTCTAACACTGAAGCTTTCTTT.

The chain combines TRBV14 with TRBJ2-7; D tentatively fits TRBD1 or TRBD2 (5 bases each). Germline V gene lookup returns CDR1 SGHDN and CDR2 FVKESK. With 4 bases removed from V and 4 bases from J, the gap between germline ends came to 11 bases. This CDR3 has 13 amino acids. CDR3 residues: CASSRGRLYEQYF. CDR3 nucleotides: TGTGCCAGCAGCCGGGGACGGCTATACGAGCAGTACTTC. The entire variable domain, with the rest obtained from reference TRBV14 and TRBJ2-7, is as follows: EAGVTQFPSHSVIEKGQTVTLRCDPISGHDNLYWYRRVMGKEIKFLLHFVKESKQDESGMPNNRFLAERTGGTYSTLKVQPAELEDSGVYFCASSRGRLYEQYFGPGTRLTVT.

The chain joins TRBV30 to TRBJ2-7, with unresolved D. This CDR3 is 13 amino acids long. V gave up 2 bases and J gave up 6 bases, with 14 bases separating them. Germline V gene lookup returns CDR1 GTSNPN and CDR2 SVGIG (reference sequence). CDR3 sequence (DNA): TGTGCCTGGAGTCCGCAATTAGTGAGCGAGCAGTACTTC. Translation: CAWSPQLVSEQYF. The full variable domain, in which reference TRBV30 and TRBJ2-7 provide the parts outside the CDR3, is SQTIHQWPATLVQPVGSPLSLECTVEGTSNPNLYWYRQAAGRGLQLLFYSVGIGQISSEVPQNLSASRPQDRQFILSSKKLLLSDSGFYLCAWSPQLVSEQYFGPGTRLTVT.

The V gene is TRBV7-8, the J gene TRBJ2-5; no clear D. This CDR3 is 14 amino acids long. The V gene's germline CDR1 is SGHVS and CDR2 FQNEAQ. V was clipped by 2 bases and J by 5 bases, with 12 bases between them. DNA of the CDR3: TGTGCCAGCAGCTTAACGGCCCACGTGGAGACCCAGTACTTC. As protein: CASSLTAHVETQYF.

This sequence joins TRBV5-1 and TRBJ2-5, with 8 positions matching TRBD1. The trim removed 0 bases at V and 5 bases at J, leaving 3 bases unmatched. Germline V gives CDR1 SGHRS, CDR2 YFSETQ. This CDR3 contains 14 residues. As DNA, the CDR3 is TGCGCCAGCAGCTTGGAGACAGGGGTCGAGACCCAGTACTTC. Amino acids: CASSLETGVETQYF.

The CDR3 DNA reads as TGTGCCAGCAGACGGCCTAGCGACAAAGAGACCCAGTACTTC. Translated: CASRRPSDKETQYF. The V call is TRBV11-2, the J call TRBJ2-5; perhaps TRBD2 as D (6 bases). In germline, CDR1 is SGHAT, CDR2 FQNNGV. Trimming cost V 6 bases and J 3 bases, with 14 bases left between them. This CDR3 region has 14 residues.

The V call is TRBV11-3, the J call TRBJ2-2; 8 nucleotides match TRBD2. This CDR3 is 16 amino acids long. The V gene end was trimmed by 4 bases and the J gene end by 2 bases; junction bases not matched to a gene: 6. The germline gives CDR1 SGHNT, CDR2 YENEEA. CDR3 sequence (DNA): TGTGCCAGCAGCTCCCTTAGCGGGATCAACACCGGGGAGCTGTTTTTT. Translating gives CASSSLSGINTGELFF.

This clone turned up a few times. The chain employs TRBV6-1 and TRBJ1-2; D perhaps matches TRBD1 (6 bases). The CDR3 runs 14 residues. V was clipped by 2 bases and J by 6 bases, with 13 bases between them. CDR1 MNHNS and CDR2 SASEGT come from the germline V gene. The CDR3 DNA sequence: TGTGCCAGCAGTGAATGGGGGGCGCGCAATGGCTACACCTTC. This codes for CASSEWGARNGYTF.

V and J are TRBV15 and TRBJ2-2; D remains ambiguous. The length of the CDR3 is 14 residues. CDR1 LNHNV and CDR2 YYDKDF come from the germline V gene (reference sequence). V lost 0 bases and J lost 0, with 2 bases in between. The CDR3 region is CATSRDPNTGELFF. The CDR3 DNA is TGTGCCACCAGCAGAGATCCGAACACCGGGGAGCTGTTTTTT.

The chain has TRBV30 and TRBJ2-1; D is unresolved. This CDR3 is built from 11 residues. In germline, CDR1 is GTSNPN, CDR2 SVGIG (reference sequence). V shed 3 bases and J shed 7 bases, with 7 bases lying between them. The CDR3 is CAWRPLNEQFF. CDR3 nucleotide sequence: TGTGCCTGGAGGCCCCTAAATGAGCAGTTCTTC.

This chain joins TRBV30 and TRBJ1-5, with no clear D. This CDR3 region has 13 residues. Per the germline V gene, CDR1 is GTSNPN and CDR2 is SVGIG (reference sequence). V was pared by 5 bases and J by 7 bases, with 15 bases between. For the CDR3, the DNA is TGTGCCTGGCAGAGGCTCCGCGGACAGCCCCAGCATTTT. It translates to CAWQRLRGQPQHF.

The V and J genes are TRBV7-6 and TRBJ2-5; D unresolved. Germline assignment: CDR1 SGHVS and CDR2 FNYEAQ. The CDR3 sequence is 12 residues long. V gave up 5 bases and J gave up 0 bases, with 4 bases separating them. The CDR3 DNA reads TGTGCCAGCAGCCTGTACCAAGAGACCCAGTACTTC. It specifies CASSLYQETQYF.

This clone was recorded a few times. This chain uses TRBV6-6 with TRBJ1-5; 7 nucleotides agree with TRBD1. V trimming: 7 bases; J trimming: 3 bases; junction bases outside the gene matches: 6. CDR1 MNHNY and CDR2 SVGAGI come from the germline V gene (reference sequence). This CDR3 has 14 residues. The CDR3 nucleotides are TGTGCCAGCACCAGAGGACAGGACAATCAGCCCCAGCATTTT. Translating gives CASTRGQDNQPQHF.

The chain links TRBV27 to TRBJ2-1, with 9 bases that match TRBD2. The CDR3 sequence is 15 residues long. Germline trimming cut 6 bases from V and 8 bases from J; bases unmatched to any gene: 11. The germline V gene encodes CDR1 MNHEY and CDR2 SMNVEV (reference sequence). This chain's CDR3 is CASRRAAAGGDEQFF. CDR3 nucleotides: TGTGCCAGCAGGCGGGCCGCGGCGGGAGGGGATGAGCAGTTCTTC.

This sequence joins TRBV9 and TRBJ1-2, with 10 bases aligning to TRBD1. The CDR3 is made up of 14 amino acids. Germline trimming cut 3 bases from V and 6 bases from J; bases unmatched to any gene: 5. Germline V gene lookup returns CDR1 SGDLS and CDR2 YYNGEE. The CDR3 spells CASSGDRGRNGYTF. The CDR3 nucleotides read TGTGCCAGCAGCGGAGACAGGGGGCGGAATGGCTACACCTTC.

This clone was seen a handful of times. CDR3 residues: CASSKGGQGGDSNQPQHF. CDR3 in DNA: TGTGCCAGCAGCAAAGGCGGGCAGGGCGGAGATAGCAATCAGCCCCAGCATTTT. V and J are TRBV21-1 and TRBJ1-5. TRBV21-1 counts as a pseudogene. The CDR3 totals 18 residues.

In DNA form, the CDR3 reads TGTGCCAGCAGTAGAAAGGACACCATGTCCCGTGAGCAGTACTTC. Its translation: CASSRKDTMSREQYF. This rearrangement joins TRBV28 to TRBJ2-7, with a possible D match to TRBD1 (5 bases). CDR3 length equals 15 residues. Germline-derived CDR1 and CDR2 are MDHEN and SYDVKM. V lost 5 bases and J lost 7, with 21 bases in between.

V and J are TRBV6-1 and TRBJ2-7; tentatively, D is TRBD2 (5 bases). This CDR3 region has 11 residues. V gave up 5 bases and J gave up 4 bases, with 6 bases separating them. Germline V gene sequence: CDR1 MNHNS, CDR2 SASEGT. The CDR3 here is CASSRGYEQYF. CDR3 nucleotides: TGTGCCAGCAGTCGAGGGTACGAGCAGTACTTC.

This sequence joins TRBV5-6 and TRBJ2-7, with D perhaps assigned TRBD1 or TRBD2 (6 bases each). Germline V gives CDR1 SGHDT, CDR2 YYEEEE. This CDR3 has 14 amino acids. V lost 7 bases, J lost 0 bases, and 14 bases lay in between. CDR3 bases: TGTGCCAGCGGCTCCGGGGGACACTCCTACGAGCAGTACTTC. Protein sequence: CASGSGGHSYEQYF.

This clone has a handful of counts. This sequence joins TRBV10-3 and TRBJ2-1; TRBD2 matches at 9 bases. V was clipped by 0 bases and J by 7 bases; unmatched bases: 4. The CDR3 spans 15 residues. Germline CDR1 is ENHRY and CDR2 is SYGVKD. CDR3 loop: CAISESATSGNEQFF. The CDR3 coding sequence is TGTGCCATCAGTGAGTCGGCGACTAGCGGTAATGAGCAGTTCTTC.

This clone was recorded a few times. The chain uses TRBV14 and TRBJ2-7, with D perhaps matching TRBD2 (6 bases). Trimming took off 6 bases at V and 3 bases at J, with 15 bases between the two ends. CDR3 size: 14 residues. Germline V gene sequence: CDR1 SGHDN, CDR2 FVKESK. CDR3 coding DNA: TGTGCCAGCAGTGAACTGGGACTGGTCTACGAGCAGTACTTC. Its protein is CASSELGLVYEQYF.

There are a few counts of this clone. The chain combines TRBV4-1 with TRBJ2-1, with 10 bases lining up with TRBD2. Germline-derived CDR1 and CDR2 are MGHRA and YSYEKL. The trim removed 6 bases at V and 0 bases at J, leaving 20 bases unmatched. There are 21 residues in the CDR3. The CDR3 loop reads CASSYTRSSSGRGSSYNEQFF. The CDR3 DNA reads as TGCGCCAGCAGTTATACCAGGTCGTCTAGCGGGAGAGGAAGCTCCTACAATGAGCAGTTCTTC.

The chain's CDR3 is CASSLGGSTGHNEQYF. The DNA for the CDR3 is TGCGCCAGCAGCTTGGGCGGCTCGACAGGGCACAACGAGCAGTACTTC. The V and J genes are TRBV5-1 and TRBJ2-7; 7 bases are a match to TRBD1. The length of the CDR3 is 16 residues. Trimming took 0 bases from V and 5 from J; bases not matched to a gene: 11. Germline V gene lookup returns CDR1 SGHRS and CDR2 YFSETQ.